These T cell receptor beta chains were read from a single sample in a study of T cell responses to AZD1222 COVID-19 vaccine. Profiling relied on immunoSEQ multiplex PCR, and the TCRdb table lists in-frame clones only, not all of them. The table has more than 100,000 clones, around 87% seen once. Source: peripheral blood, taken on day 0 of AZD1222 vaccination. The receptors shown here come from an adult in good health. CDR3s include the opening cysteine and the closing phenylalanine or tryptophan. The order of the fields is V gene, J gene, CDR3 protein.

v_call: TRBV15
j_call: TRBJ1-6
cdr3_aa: CATSRDRRGHSPLHF

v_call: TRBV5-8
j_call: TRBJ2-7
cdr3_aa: CASSPSYEQYF

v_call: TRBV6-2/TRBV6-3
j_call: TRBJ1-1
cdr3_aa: CASSYRTGLAEAFF

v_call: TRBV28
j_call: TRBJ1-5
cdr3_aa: CASTKWGQGQGQPQHF

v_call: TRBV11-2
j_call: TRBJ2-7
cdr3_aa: CASSPGQGLYEQYF

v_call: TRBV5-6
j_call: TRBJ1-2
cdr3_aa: CASSLLSGTYGYTF

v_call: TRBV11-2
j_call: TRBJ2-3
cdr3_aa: CASSAPRTVNTDTQYF

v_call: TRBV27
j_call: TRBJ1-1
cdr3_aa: CASSTPGVSTEAFF

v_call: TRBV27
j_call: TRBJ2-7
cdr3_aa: CASSRTGSYYEQYF

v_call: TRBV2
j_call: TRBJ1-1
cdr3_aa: CASSEAGRGTEAFF

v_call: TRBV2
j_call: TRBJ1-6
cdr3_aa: CASRGSSYNSPLHF

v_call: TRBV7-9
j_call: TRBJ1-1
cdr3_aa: CASSLHGEGGEAFF

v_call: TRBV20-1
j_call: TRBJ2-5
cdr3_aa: CSPAVEETQYF

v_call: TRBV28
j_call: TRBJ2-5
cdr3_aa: CASSADRETQYF

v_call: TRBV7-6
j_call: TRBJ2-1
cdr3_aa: CASSFRGALAGGPEQFF

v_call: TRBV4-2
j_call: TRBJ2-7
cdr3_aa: CASSQGRGTGSYEQYF

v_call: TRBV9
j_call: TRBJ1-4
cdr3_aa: CASSVGDATNEKLFF

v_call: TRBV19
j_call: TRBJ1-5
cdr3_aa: CASSIVPDRAVMRQPQHF

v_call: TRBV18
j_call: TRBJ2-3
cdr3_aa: CASSPGTTGDTQYF

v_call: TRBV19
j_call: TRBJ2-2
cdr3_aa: CASRKDSANTGELFF

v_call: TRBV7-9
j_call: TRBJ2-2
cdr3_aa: CASSLLQGATGELFF

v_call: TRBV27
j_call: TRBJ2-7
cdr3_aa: CASRPYRDRGPEQYF

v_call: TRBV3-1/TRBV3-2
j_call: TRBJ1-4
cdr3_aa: CASSQGTENEKLFF

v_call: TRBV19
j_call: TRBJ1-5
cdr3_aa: CASTIGQGNQPQHF

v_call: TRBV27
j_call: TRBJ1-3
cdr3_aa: CASSLTGAPFGNTIYF

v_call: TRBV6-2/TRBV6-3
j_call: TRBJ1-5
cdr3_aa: CASSPYPGHHSNQPQHF

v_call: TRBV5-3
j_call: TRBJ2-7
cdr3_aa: CARSLVWDHSPYEQYF

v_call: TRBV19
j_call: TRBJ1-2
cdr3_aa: CASSIAGQGYTF

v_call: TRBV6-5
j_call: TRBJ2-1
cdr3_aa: CASSYSRGRIDNEQFF

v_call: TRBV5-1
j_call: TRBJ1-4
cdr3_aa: CASSLKDRGRKLFF

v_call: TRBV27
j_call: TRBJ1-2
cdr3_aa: CAIPLKDRGRESGYTF

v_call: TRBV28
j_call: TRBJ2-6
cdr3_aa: CASSFESSGANVLTF

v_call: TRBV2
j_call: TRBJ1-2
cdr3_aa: CASRSRLGYTF

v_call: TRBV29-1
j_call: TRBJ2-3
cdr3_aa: CSVGGTSGGQSTDTQYF

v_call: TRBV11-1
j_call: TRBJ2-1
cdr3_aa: CASSLGDFEQFF

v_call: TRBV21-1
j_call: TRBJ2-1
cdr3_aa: CASSSRGSNEQFF

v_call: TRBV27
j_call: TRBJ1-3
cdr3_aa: CASSLSGLPSGNTIYF

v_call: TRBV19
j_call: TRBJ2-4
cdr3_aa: CASSPSDRGLAKNIQYF

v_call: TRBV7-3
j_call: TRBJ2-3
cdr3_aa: CASTEGLAGISTDTQYF

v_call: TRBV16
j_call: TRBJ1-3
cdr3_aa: CASSQWGGDIDSGNTIYF

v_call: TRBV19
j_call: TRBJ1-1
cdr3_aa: CASSDQGFGSTEAFF

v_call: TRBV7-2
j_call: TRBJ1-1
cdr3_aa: CASSPPRVNTEAFF

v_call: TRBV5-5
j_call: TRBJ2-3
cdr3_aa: CASSLRLAGVGDTQYF

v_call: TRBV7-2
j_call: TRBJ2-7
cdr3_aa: CASSPPPSGRGYEQYF

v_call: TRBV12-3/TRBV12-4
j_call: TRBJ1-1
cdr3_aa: CASTQQGAEAFF

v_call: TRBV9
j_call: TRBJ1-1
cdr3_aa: CASSVVFGTEAFF

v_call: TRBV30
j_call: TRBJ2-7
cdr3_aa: CALGTYEQYF

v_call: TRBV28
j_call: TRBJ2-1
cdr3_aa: CASSPYGLAAYNEQFF